A selection of T cell receptor beta chains follows, all from one sample in a study of siplizumab effects on memory and regulatory T cells. TCRdb's copy holds only in-frame clones and misses some; the assay was immunoSEQ multiplex PCR. The sample gives 90,000 to 120,000 clones, over 90% of which show up once; about 0.62% is in the top ten. Sequencing input: Tregs sorted from blood. Receptor source: a human donor in good health. CDR3s include the opening cysteine and the closing phenylalanine or tryptophan. D genes are given only for firm matches. Size is stated for part of the rows, as once, few or many counts, or as a class when the clone is expanded.

cdr3_nt,cdr3_aa,j_call,v_call,clone_size,d_call
TGCGCCAGCAGCTTGGAAGGGCCCAATCAGCCCCAGCATTTT,CASSLEGPNQPQHF,TRBJ1-5,TRBV5-1,.,.
TGTGCCAGCAGCCGACTAGCGGGTCGCACAGATACGCAGTATTTT,CASSRLAGRTDTQYF,TRBJ2-3,TRBV7-3,.,TRBD2
TGTGCCAGCACCAACAGACGAGTCCACACTGAAGCTTTCTTT,CASTNRRVHTEAFF,TRBJ1-1,TRBV5-8,.,.
TGTGCCACCAGCAGAATGGGGGGTGGTCAGCCCCAGCATTTT,CATSRMGGGQPQHF,TRBJ1-5,TRBV15,.,.
TGTGCCAGCAGCGTAGAAGCGGGGGGATCAGAGACCCAGTACTTC,CASSVEAGGSETQYF,TRBJ2-5,TRBV9,.,TRBD2
TGCGCCAGCAGCTTTTCAGGGGGCCGGGGAGATACGCAGTATTTT,CASSFSGGRGDTQYF,TRBJ2-3,TRBV5-1,.,TRBD1
TGCGCCAGCAGTGAGTCGAGGTCCGGCTATGGCTACACCTTC,CASSESRSGYGYTF,TRBJ1-2,TRBV10-2,.,.
TGTGCCGGGGACGGCTACACCTTC,CAGDGYTF,TRBJ1-2,TRBV21-1,few,.
TGTGCCAGCAGCCCCTATAGACAGGGCCTTTGGGAGACCCAGTACTTC,CASSPYRQGLWETQYF,TRBJ2-5,TRBV9,.,TRBD1
TGCAGCGTTGAAGAGGGAGCTCTGCCAGATACGCAGTATTTT,CSVEEGALPDTQYF,TRBJ2-3,TRBV29-1,.,.
TGTGCCAGCAGTGAATTGGTGGGCCCGGCACAGCCCCAGCATTTT,CASSELVGPAQPQHF,TRBJ1-5,TRBV25-1,.,.
TGTGCCAGCAGTAGACAGGGGGAAACTTCACCCCTCCACTTT,CASSRQGETSPLHF,TRBJ1-6,TRBV11-2,.,TRBD1
TGTGCCAGCTCACCATCCCCCCCTACCACCGGACGGACCCAAGAGACCCAGTACTTC,CASSPSPPTTGRTQETQYF,TRBJ2-5,TRBV18,.,.
TGTGCCAGCTCACCCCTCGGGGGGCCGTACAATGAGCAGTTCTTC,CASSPLGGPYNEQFF,TRBJ2-1,TRBV18,.,.
TGTGCCAGCAGCTTAGTTACGGGACTAGCGGGAGGATGGGGTTACAATGAGCAGTTCTTC,CASSLVTGLAGGWGYNEQFF,TRBJ2-1,TRBV11-3,.,TRBD2
TGTGCCAGCAGCGTCTCCTACGAGCAGTACTTC,CASSVSYEQYF,TRBJ2-7,TRBV7-2,.,.
TGTGCCAGCAGCGGCCGGGACAGGGCCAATGAGCAGTTCTTC,CASSGRDRANEQFF,TRBJ2-1,TRBV21-1,once,.
TGTGCCATCAGCGATGATGGGATTGGCGGGGACTACGAGCAGTACTTC,CAISDDGIGGDYEQYF,TRBJ2-7,TRBV10-3,.,.
TGTGCCAGCAGCCCGAATCTCCGGGACAGGCCAATGAACACCGGGGAGCTGTTTTTT,CASSPNLRDRPMNTGELFF,TRBJ2-2,TRBV5-8,once,TRBD1
TGTGCCAGCAGCTCAGCAGGGGGGGCAGATACGCAGTATTTT,CASSSAGGADTQYF,TRBJ2-3,TRBV5-6,.,.
TGTGCCAGCAGCCGACGACTAGCGAACACCGGGGAGCTGTTTTTT,CASSRRLANTGELFF,TRBJ2-2,TRBV14,.,.
TGCGCCAGCAGCTTGGACCAGCCTAATGAAAAACTGTTTTTT,CASSLDQPNEKLFF,TRBJ1-4,TRBV5-1,.,.
TGTGCCAGCAGCTTGGAGGGGCGCGTCTATGGCTACACCTTC,CASSLEGRVYGYTF,TRBJ1-2,TRBV5-6,.,.
TGTGCCAGCAGCAAGGGACTAGCCACAGATACGCAGTATTTT,CASSKGLATDTQYF,TRBJ2-3,TRBV5-8,.,TRBD2
TGTGCCACCAGCAGAGAACAGTATAATTCACCCCTCCACTTT,CATSREQYNSPLHF,TRBJ1-6,TRBV15,.,.
TGTGCCAGCAGCCAAGATAAGGATGGCTACACCTTC,CASSQDKDGYTF,TRBJ1-2,TRBV4-2,.,.
TGCGCCAGCAGCCAAGAACCGGGGTCGAACACCGGGGAGCTGTTTTTT,CASSQEPGSNTGELFF,TRBJ2-2,TRBV4-1,once,.
TGTGCCAGTAGTATAGTCGGGACTACGATACGCTACAATGAGCAGTTCTTC,CASSIVGTTIRYNEQFF,TRBJ2-1,TRBV19,.,TRBD2
TGTGCCAGCTCACCTGGACCGGTTCTAGCGGGAGGGGAAGAGCAGTTCTTC,CASSPGPVLAGGEEQFF,TRBJ2-1,TRBV18,.,TRBD2
TGTGCCAGCAATAGGGACCCACAAACAGATACGCAGTATTTT,CASNRDPQTDTQYF,TRBJ2-3,TRBV5-5,.,.
TGTGCCAGCAGCTTAGGTCAGGTCCACACTGAAGCTTTCTTT,CASSLGQVHTEAFF,TRBJ1-1,TRBV7-3,.,.
TGTGCCAGCTCACCTTCTAGCGGGAGGGTTAGCTCCTACGAGCAGTACTTC,CASSPSSGRVSSYEQYF,TRBJ2-7,TRBV18,.,TRBD2
TGTGCCAGCAGTGAATCGGGTAGGGGAGAGACCCAGTACTTC,CASSESGRGETQYF,TRBJ2-5,TRBV25-1,.,.
TGCAGTGCTAAGACGGGTCCCGAGCAGTACTTC,CSAKTGPEQYF,TRBJ2-7,TRBV20-1,once,.
TGCAGTGCCTGGGGACTTTCCCAGTACTTC,CSAWGLSQYF,TRBJ2-5,TRBV20-1,.,.